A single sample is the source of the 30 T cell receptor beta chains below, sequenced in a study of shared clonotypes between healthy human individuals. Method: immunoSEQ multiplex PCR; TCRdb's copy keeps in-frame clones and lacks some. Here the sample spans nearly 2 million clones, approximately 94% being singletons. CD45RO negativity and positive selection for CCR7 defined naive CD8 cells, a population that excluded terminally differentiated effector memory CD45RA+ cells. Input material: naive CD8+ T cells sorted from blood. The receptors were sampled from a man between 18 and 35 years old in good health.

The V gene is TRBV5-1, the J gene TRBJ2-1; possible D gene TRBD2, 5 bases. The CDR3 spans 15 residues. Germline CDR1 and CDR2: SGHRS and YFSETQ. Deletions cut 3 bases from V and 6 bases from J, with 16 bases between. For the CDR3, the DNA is TGCGCCAGCAGCTCACCGGGATCCCCACCCAATGAGCAGTTCTTC. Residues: CASSSPGSPPNEQFF.

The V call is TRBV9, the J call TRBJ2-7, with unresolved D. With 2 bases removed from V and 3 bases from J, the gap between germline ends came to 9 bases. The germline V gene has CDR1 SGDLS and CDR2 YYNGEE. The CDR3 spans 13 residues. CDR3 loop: CASSVQAGYEQYF. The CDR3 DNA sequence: TGTGCCAGCAGCGTCCAGGCAGGCTACGAGCAGTACTTC. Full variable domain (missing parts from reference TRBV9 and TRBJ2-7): DSGVTQTPKHLITATGQRVTLRCSPRSGDLSVYWYQQSLDQGLQFLIQYYNGEERAKGNILERFSAQQFPDLHSELNLSSLELGDSALYFCASSVQAGYEQYFGPGTRLTVT.

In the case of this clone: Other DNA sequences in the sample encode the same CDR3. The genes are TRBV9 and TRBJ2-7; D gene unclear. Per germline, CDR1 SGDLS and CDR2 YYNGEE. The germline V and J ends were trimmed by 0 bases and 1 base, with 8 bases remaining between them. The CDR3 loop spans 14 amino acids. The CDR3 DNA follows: TGTGCCAGCAGCGTAGGGCAGAGTTCCTACGAGCAGTACTTC. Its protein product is CASSVGQSSYEQYF.

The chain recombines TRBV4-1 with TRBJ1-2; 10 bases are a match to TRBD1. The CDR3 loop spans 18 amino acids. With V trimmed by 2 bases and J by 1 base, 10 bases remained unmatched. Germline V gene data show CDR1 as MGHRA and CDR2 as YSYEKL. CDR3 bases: TGCGCCAGCAGCCAACAAAAGACAGGGGGCCCTCTTAACTATGGCTACACCTTC. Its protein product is CASSQQKTGGPLNYGYTF.

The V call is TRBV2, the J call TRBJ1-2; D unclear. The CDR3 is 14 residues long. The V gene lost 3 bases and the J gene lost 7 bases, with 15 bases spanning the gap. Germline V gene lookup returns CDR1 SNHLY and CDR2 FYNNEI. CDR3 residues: CASSEVIADFGYTF. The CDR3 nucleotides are TGTGCCAGCAGTGAGGTGATCGCGGATTTTGGCTACACCTTC.

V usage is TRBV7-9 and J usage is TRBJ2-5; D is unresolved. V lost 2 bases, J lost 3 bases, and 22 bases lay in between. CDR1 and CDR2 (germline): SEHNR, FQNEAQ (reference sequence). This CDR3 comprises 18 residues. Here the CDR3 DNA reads TGTGCCAGCAGCTTATGGGCTTATCGGACCCCCGACGAAGAGACCCAGTACTTC. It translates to CASSLWAYRTPDEETQYF.

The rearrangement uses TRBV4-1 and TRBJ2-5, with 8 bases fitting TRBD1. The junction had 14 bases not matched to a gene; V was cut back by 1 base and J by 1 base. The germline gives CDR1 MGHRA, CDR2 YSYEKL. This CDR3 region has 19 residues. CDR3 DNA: TGCGCCAGCAGCCAAGGCCTAGGAGGGTGGGGGACAGGCCAAGAGACCCAGTACTTC. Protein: CASSQGLGGWGTGQETQYF.

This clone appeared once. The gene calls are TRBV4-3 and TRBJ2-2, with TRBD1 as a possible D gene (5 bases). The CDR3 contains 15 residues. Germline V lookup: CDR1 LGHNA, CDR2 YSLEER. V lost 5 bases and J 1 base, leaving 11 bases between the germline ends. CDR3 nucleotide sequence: TGCGCCAGCAGCACATTTACAGGGAACACCGGGGAGCTGTTTTTT. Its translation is CASSTFTGNTGELFF.

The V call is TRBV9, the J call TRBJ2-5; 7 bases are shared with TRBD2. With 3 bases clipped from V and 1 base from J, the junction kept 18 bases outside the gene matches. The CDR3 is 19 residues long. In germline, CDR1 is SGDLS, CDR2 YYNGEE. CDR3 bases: TGTGCCAGCAGCGGTCAGAGGAGCGGGGCGCAACCATTCCAAGAGACCCAGTACTTC. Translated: CASSGQRSGAQPFQETQYF.

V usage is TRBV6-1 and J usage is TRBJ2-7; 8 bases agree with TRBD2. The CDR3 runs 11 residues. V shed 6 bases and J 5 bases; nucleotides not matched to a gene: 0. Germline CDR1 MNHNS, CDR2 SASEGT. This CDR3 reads CASRAGDEQYF. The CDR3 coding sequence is TGTGCCAGCAGAGCGGGGGACGAGCAGTACTTC.

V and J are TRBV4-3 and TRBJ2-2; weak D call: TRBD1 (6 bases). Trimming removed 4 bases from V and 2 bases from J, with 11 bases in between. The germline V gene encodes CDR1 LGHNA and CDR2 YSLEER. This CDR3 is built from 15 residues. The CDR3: CASSPGQTNTGELFF. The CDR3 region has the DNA TGCGCCAGCAGCCCTGGACAGACCAACACCGGGGAGCTGTTTTTT.

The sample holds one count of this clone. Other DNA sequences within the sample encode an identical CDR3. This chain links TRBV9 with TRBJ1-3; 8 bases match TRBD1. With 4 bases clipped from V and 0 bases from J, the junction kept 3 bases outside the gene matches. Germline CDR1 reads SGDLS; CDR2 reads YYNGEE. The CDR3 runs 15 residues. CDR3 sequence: CASSPGTGSGNTIYF. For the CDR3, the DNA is TGTGCCAGCAGCCCCGGGACAGGCTCTGGAAACACCATATATTTT.

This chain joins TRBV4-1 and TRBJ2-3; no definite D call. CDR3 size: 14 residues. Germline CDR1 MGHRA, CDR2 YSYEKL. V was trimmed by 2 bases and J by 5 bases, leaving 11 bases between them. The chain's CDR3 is CASSQTTVGDTQYF. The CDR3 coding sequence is TGCGCCAGCAGCCAAACGACGGTAGGAGATACGCAGTATTTT.

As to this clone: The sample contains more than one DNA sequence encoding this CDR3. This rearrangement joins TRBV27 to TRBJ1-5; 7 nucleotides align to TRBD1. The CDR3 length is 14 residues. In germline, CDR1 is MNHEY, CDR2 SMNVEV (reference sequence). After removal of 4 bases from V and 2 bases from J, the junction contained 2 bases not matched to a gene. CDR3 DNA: TGTGCCAGCAGTTACAGGGGTGGCAATCAGCCCCAGCATTTT. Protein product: CASSYRGGNQPQHF.

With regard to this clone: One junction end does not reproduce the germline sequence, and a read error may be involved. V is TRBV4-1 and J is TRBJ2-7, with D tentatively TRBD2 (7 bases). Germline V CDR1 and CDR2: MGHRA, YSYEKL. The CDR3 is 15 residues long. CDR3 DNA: TGCGCCGGCAGCCAAGGGGGTTGGGAGGGCTACGAGCAGTACTTC. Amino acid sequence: CAGSQGGWEGYEQYF.

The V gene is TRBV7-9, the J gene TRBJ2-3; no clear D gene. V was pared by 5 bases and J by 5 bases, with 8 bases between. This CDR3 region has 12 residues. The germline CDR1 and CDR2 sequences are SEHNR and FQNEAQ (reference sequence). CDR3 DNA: TGTGCCAGCAGCCTCAGTCAAGATACGCAGTATTTT. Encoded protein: CASSLSQDTQYF.

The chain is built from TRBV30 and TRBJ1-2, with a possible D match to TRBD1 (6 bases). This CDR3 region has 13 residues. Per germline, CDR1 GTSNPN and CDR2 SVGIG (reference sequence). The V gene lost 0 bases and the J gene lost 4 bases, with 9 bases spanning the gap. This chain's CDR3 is CAWSVQGGYGYTF. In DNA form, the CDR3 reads TGTGCCTGGAGTGTACAGGGAGGCTATGGCTACACCTTC.

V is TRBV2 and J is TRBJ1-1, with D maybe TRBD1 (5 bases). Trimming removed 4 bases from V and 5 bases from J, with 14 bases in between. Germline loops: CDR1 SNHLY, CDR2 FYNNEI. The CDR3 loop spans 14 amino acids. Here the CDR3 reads CASSAKIGGTEAFF. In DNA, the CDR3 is TGTGCCAGCAGTGCTAAAATCGGGGGTACTGAAGCTTTCTTT.

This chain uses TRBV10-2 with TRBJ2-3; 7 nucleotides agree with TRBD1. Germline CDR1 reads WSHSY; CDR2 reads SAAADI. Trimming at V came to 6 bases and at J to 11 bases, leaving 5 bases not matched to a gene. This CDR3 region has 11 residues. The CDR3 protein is CASRAGTEQYF. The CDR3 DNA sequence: TGCGCCAGCAGGGCCGGGACAGAGCAGTATTTT.

The CDR3 reads CASRGGGSGSTEAFF. As DNA, the CDR3 is TGTGCCAGCAGGGGTGGTGGGTCTGGTAGCACTGAAGCTTTCTTT. This chain uses TRBV7-9 with TRBJ1-1, with no clear D. V lost 6 bases to trimming and J lost 4 bases, with 18 bases between them. Per the germline V gene, CDR1 is SEHNR and CDR2 is FQNEAQ (reference sequence). The CDR3 is 15 amino acids. The full variable domain, its missing parts supplied by reference TRBV7-9 and TRBJ1-1, is DTGVSQNPRHKITKRGQNVTFRCDPISEHNRLYWYRQTLGQGPEFLTYFQNEAQLEKSRLLSDRFSAERPKGSFSTLEIQRTEQGDSAMYLCASRGGGSGSTEAFFGQGTRLTVV.

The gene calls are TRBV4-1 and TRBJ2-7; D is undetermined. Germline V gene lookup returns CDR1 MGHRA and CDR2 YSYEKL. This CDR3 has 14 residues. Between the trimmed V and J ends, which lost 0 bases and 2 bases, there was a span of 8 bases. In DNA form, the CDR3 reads TGCGCCAGCAGCCAAGAACCCGCGACCTACGAGCAGTACTTC. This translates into CASSQEPATYEQYF.

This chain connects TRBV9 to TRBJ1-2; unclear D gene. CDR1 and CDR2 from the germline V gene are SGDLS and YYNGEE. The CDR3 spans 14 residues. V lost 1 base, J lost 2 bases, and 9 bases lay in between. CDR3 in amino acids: CASSVNPENYGYTF. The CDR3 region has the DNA TGTGCCAGCAGCGTAAATCCCGAGAACTATGGCTACACCTTC.

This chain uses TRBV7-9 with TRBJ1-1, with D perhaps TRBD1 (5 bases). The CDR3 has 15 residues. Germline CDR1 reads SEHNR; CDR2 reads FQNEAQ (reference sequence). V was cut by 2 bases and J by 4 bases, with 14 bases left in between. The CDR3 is CASSLPVLGVTEAFF. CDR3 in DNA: TGTGCCAGCAGCTTACCGGTTTTGGGGGTCACTGAAGCTTTCTTT.

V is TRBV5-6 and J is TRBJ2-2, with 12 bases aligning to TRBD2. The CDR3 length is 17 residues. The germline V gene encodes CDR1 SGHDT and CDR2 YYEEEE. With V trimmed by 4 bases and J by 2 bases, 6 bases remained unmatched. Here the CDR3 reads CASSHRLAGANTGELFF. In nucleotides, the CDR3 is TGTGCCAGCAGCCATCGACTAGCGGGGGCCAACACCGGGGAGCTGTTTTTT. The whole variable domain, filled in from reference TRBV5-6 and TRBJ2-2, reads DAGVTQSPTHLIKTRGQQVTLRCSPKSGHDTVSWYQQALGQGPQFIFQYYEEEERQRGNFPDRFSGHQFPNYSSELNVNALLLGDSALYLCASSHRLAGANTGELFFGEGSRLTVL.

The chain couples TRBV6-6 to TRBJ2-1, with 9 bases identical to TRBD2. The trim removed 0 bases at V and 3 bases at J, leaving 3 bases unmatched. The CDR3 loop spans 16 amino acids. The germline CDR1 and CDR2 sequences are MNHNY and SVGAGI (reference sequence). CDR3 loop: CASSYSVAGVYNEQFF. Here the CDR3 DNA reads TGTGCCAGCAGTTACTCGGTAGCGGGAGTCTACAATGAGCAGTTCTTC.

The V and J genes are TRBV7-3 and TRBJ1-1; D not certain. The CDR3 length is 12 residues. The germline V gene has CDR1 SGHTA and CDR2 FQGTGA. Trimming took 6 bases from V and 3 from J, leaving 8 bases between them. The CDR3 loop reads CASRGGDTEAFF. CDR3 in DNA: TGTGCCAGCAGGGGAGGTGACACTGAAGCTTTCTTT.

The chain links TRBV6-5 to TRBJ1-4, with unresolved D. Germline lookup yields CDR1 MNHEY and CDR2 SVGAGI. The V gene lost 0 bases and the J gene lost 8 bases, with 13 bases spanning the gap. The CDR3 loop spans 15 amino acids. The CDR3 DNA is TGTGCCAGCAGTTACTCGACGGACGGTGGCGAAAAACTGTTTTTT. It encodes CASSYSTDGGEKLFF.

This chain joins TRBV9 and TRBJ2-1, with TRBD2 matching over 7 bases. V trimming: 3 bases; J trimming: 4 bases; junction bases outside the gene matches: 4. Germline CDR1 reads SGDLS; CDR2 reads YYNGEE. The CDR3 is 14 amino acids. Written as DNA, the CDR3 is TGTGCCAGCAGCGCGGCGGGGGAGTACAATGAGCAGTTCTTC. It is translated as CASSAAGEYNEQFF.

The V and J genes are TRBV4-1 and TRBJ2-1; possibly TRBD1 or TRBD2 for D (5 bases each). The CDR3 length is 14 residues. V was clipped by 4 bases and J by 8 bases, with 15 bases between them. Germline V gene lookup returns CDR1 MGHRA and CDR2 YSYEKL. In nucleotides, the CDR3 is TGCGCCAGCAGCCCGCAGATGGGGGAGTATGAGCAGTTCTTC. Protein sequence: CASSPQMGEYEQFF.

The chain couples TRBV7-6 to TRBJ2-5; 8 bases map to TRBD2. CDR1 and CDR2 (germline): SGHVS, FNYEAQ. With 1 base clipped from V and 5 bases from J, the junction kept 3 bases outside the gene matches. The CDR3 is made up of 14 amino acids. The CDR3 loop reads CASSLDPGGETQYF. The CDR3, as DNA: TGTGCCAGCAGCTTAGACCCGGGAGGGGAGACCCAGTACTTC.